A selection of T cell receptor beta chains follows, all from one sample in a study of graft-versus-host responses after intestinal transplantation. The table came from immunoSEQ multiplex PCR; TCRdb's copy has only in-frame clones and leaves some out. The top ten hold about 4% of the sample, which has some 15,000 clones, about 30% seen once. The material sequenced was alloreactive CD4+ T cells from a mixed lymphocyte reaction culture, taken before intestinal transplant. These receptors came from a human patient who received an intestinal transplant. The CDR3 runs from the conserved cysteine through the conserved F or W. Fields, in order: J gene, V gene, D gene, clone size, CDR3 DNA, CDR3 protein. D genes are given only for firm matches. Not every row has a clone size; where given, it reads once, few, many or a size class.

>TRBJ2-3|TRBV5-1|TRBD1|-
TGCGCCAGCCGAGGACAGGGGAGACCTAGCACAGATACGCAGTATTTT
CASRGQGRPSTDTQYF
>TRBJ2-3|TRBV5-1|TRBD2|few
TGCGCCAGCAGCTTGGCATTGGGGAGCGGGGGCACAGATACGCAGTATTTT
CASSLALGSGGTDTQYF
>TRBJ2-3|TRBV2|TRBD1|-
TGTGCCAGCAGTGTCGAGCCTACGGCAGGGGGAAAGTACGTTAGCACAGATACGCAGTATTTT
CASSVEPTAGGKYVSTDTQYF
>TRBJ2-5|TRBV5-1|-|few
TGCGCCAGCAGCCCTGCCTTCATCTCGACGGGGCACCAAGAGACCCAGTACTTC
CASSPAFISTGHQETQYF
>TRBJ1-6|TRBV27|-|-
TGTGCCAGCAGTTTCAATCCCTATAATTCACCCCTCCACTTT
CASSFNPYNSPLHF
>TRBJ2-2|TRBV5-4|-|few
TGTGCCAGCAGTACCCCGGGGGGCAATCCCTCCAACGGGGAGCTGTTTTTT
CASSTPGGNPSNGELFF
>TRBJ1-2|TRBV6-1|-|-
TGTGCCAGCAGTGAACGGGACTATGGCTACACCTTC
CASSERDYGYTF
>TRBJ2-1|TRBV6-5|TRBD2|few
TGTGCCAGCAAGAGGCTAGCGGGGGGTGATGAGCAGTTCTTC
CASKRLAGGDEQFF
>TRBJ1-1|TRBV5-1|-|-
TGCGCCAGCAGCGTACAGGGACACACTGAAGCTTTCTTT
CASSVQGHTEAFF
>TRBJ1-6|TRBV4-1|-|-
TGCGCCAGCAGCCAAGAGAGAGGGGGAGGGTGGTCACCCCTCCACTTT
CASSQERGGGWSPLHF
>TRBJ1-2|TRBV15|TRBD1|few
TGTGCCACCAGCAGCCTCCTCGGGACAGGCAACTATGGCTACACCTTC
CATSSLLGTGNYGYTF
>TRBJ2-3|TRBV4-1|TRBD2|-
TGCGCCAGCAGCCAAGAGGGCGGGGGGGCTGCAGATACGCAGTATTTT
CASSQEGGGAADTQYF
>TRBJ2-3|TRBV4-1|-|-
TGCGCCAGCAGCCAAGAAGGTGGGGGCTGGGATACGCAGTATTTT
CASSQEGGGWDTQYF
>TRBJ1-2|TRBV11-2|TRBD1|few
TGTGCCAGCAGCCCGGACAGGGGGCAAGGCCACACCTTC
CASSPDRGQGHTF
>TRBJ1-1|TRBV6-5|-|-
TGTGCCAGCAGTTACTCCTTGGGCTTTGAAGCTTTCTTT
CASSYSLGFEAFF
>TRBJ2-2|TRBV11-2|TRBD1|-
TGTGCCAGCAGCTTGAGACAGGGAGTTTCCGGGGAGCTGTTTTTT
CASSLRQGVSGELFF
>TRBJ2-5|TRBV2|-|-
TGTGCCAGCAGGCCTTCAATGGGGACCCAGTACTTC
CASRPSMGTQYF
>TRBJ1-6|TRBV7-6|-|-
TGTGCCAGCAGCCCGGTAGCGGGGGCGGGGTCCTATAATTCACCCCTCCACTTT
CASSPVAGAGSYNSPLHF
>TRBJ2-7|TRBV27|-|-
TGTGCCAGCAGTCACCGGGACACCCAATACGAGCAGTACTTC
CASSHRDTQYEQYF
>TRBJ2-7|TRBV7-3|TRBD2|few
TGTGCCAGCAGCTTAGAGAGGCTGGGACTAGCGCAGTACTTC
CASSLERLGLAQYF
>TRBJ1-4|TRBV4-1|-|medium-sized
TGCGCCAGCAGCCAAGACTCAGGGGCGATGACTAATGAAAAACTGTTTTTT
CASSQDSGAMTNEKLFF
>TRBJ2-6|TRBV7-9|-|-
TGTGCCAGCAGCTTAGTATCTGGGAGGGCCAACGTCCTGACTTTC
CASSLVSGRANVLTF
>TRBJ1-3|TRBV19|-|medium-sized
TGTGCCAGTAGTATTCCGGGTCCCGGAAACACCATATATTTT
CASSIPGPGNTIYF
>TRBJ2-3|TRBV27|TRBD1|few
TGTGCCAGCAGTCTACAGGGGTCAGATACGCAGTATTTT
CASSLQGSDTQYF
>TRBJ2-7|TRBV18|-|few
TGTGCCAGCTCACCACCGAGTTCGCAGGGCGCCTCCTACGAGCAGTACTTC
CASSPPSSQGASYEQYF
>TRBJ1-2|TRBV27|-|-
TGTGCCAGCAGTTTAGCCCCTCCAACAGGGCTCTATGGCTACACCTTC
CASSLAPPTGLYGYTF
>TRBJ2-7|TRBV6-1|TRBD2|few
TGTGCCAGCAGAGGGACTAGCGGGGGGGCCCAGTACTTC
CASRGTSGGAQYF
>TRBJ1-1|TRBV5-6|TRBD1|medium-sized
TGTGCCAGCAGCGGGACAGGGGTCCACACTGAAGCTTTCTTT
CASSGTGVHTEAFF
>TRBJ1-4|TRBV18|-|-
TGTGCCAGCTCACCAGTTTCAGGGACCTTGAATGAAAAACTGTTTTTT
CASSPVSGTLNEKLFF
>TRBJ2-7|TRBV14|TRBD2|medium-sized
TGTGCCAGCAGCCAGAGAGGCGCGGGAGGGTCGAGGGAGCAGTACTTC
CASSQRGAGGSREQYF
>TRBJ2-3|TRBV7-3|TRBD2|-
TGTGCCAGCAGCCAAAGGGTAGCGGGGGGGTCGGATACGCAGTATTTT
CASSQRVAGGSDTQYF
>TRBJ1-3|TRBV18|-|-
TGTGCCAGCTCACCAGCTCTCTACTCTGGAAACACCATATATTTT
CASSPALYSGNTIYF
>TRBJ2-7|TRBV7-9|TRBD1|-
TGTGCCAGCAGCCGGACAGGGGGCTCCTACGAGCAGTACTTC
CASSRTGGSYEQYF
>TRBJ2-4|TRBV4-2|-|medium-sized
TGTGCCAGCAGCCGGAGCCGGGACTTCACCAAAAACATTCAGTACTTC
CASSRSRDFTKNIQYF
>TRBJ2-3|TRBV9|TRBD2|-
TGTGCCAGCAGCGTAGCTAGCGGGGGGATAAATACGCAGTATTTT
CASSVASGGINTQYF
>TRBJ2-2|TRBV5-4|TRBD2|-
TGTGCCAGCAGCGTCGGGACTAGCGTGCCCGGGGAGCTGTTTTTT
CASSVGTSVPGELFF
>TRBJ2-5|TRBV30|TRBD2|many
TGTGCCTGGAGCGGGGGGGGCGCGGGGCAAGAGACCCAGTACTTC
CAWSGGGAGQETQYF
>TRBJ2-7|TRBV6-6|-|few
TGTGCCAGCAGTTACTTCGGTCCCTCCTACGAGCAGTACTTC
CASSYFGPSYEQYF
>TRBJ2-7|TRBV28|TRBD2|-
TGTGCCAGCAGTCCCCCTAGCGGGAGCTACGAGCAGTACTTC
CASSPPSGSYEQYF
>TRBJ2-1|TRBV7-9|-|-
TGTGCCAGCAGCTTAAGAGTGGGACTCTCCTACAATGAGCAGTTCTTC
CASSLRVGLSYNEQFF
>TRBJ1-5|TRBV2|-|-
TGTGCCAGCTGTGCGTTGGGGGTGGGCAATCAGCCCCAGCATTTT
CASCALGVGNQPQHF
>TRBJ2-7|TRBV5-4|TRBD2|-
TGTGCCAGCAGCTCTAGCGGGATGACCTACGAGCAGTACTTC
CASSSSGMTYEQYF